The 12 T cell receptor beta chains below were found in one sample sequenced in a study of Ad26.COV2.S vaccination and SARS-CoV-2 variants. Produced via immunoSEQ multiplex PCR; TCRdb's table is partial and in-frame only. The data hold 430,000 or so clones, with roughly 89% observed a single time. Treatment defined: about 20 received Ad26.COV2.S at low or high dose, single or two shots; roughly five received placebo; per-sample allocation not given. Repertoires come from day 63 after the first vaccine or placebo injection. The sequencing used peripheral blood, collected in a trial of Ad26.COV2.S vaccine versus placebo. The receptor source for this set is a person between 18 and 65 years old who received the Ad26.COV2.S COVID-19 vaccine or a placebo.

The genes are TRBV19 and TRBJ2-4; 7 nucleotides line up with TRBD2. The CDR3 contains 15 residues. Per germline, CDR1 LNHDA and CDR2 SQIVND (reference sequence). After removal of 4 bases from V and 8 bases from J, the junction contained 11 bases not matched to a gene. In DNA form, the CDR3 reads TGTGCCAGTAGTAACCCCAAAATCGCGGGGGACATTCAGTACTTC. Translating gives CASSNPKIAGDIQYF.

CDR3 nucleotides: TGTGCCAGCAGTGAAGTCAGGGTGATCACTGAAGCTTTCTTT. Amino acids: CASSEVRVITEAFF. The chain employs TRBV2 and TRBJ1-1; possibly TRBD1 for D (5 bases). Germline loops: CDR1 SNHLY, CDR2 FYNNEI. The CDR3 contains 14 residues. Trimming shortened V by 1 base and J by 4 bases, and 10 bases separated the two germline ends.

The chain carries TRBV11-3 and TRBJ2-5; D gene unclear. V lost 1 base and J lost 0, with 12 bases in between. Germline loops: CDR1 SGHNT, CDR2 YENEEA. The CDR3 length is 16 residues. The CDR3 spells CASSLGSRFHQETQYF. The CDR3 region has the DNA TGTGCCAGCAGCTTAGGTTCCAGGTTCCACCAAGAGACCCAGTACTTC.

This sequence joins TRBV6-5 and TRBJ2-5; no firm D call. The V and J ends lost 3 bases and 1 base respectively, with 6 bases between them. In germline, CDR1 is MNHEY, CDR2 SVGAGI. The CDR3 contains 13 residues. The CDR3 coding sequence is TGTGCCAGCAGTTATGGCCTCCAAGAGACCCAGTACTTC. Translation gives CASSYGLQETQYF.

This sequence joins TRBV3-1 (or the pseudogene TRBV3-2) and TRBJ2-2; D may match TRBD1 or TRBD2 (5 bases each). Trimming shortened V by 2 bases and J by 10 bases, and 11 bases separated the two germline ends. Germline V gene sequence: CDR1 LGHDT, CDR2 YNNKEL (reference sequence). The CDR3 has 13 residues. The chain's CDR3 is CASSQPTGQELFF. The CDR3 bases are TGTGCCAGCAGCCAACCAACGGGGCAGGAGCTGTTTTTT.

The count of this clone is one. This CDR3 is CASSQGLLYNEQFF. The CDR3 nucleotides are TGTGCCAGCAGCCAGGGACTCCTCTACAATGAGCAGTTCTTC. This chain uses TRBV9 with TRBJ2-1, with D possibly TRBD2 on 6 matching bases. Germline CDR1 SGDLS, CDR2 YYNGEE. V was clipped by 4 bases and J by 3 bases, with 11 bases between them. The CDR3 is 14 residues long.

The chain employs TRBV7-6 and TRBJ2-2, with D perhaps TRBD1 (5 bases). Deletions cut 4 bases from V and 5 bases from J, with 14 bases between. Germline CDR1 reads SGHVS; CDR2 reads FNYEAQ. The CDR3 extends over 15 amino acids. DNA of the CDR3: TGTGCCAGCAGCTCTCTGGGGCGTTATACCGGGGAGCTGTTTTTT. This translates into CASSSLGRYTGELFF.

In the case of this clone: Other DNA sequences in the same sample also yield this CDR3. CDR3 coding DNA: TGTGCCATCAGCGGACAGGGTTTGACTGAAGCTTTCTTT. It yields the protein CAISGQGLTEAFF. The chain recombines TRBV10-3 with TRBJ1-1; TRBD1 matches at 8 bases. Germline-derived CDR1 and CDR2 are ENHRY and SYGVKD. CDR3 length: 13 amino acids. V was pared by 6 bases and J by 5 bases, with 5 bases of the junction left unmatched.

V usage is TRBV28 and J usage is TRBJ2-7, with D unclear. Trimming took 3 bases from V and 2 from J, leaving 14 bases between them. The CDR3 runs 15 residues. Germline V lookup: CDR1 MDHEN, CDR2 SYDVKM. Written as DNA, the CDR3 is TGTGCCAGCAGTTTTAGAGGTGGGGAAACCTACGAGCAGTACTTC. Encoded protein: CASSFRGGETYEQYF.

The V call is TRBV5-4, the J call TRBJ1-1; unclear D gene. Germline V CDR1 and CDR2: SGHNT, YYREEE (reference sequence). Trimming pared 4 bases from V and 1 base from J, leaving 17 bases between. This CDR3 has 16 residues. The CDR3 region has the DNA TGTGCCAGCAGCACACGCCGAACCGCGCCGAACACTGAAGCTTTCTTT. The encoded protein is CASSTRRTAPNTEAFF.

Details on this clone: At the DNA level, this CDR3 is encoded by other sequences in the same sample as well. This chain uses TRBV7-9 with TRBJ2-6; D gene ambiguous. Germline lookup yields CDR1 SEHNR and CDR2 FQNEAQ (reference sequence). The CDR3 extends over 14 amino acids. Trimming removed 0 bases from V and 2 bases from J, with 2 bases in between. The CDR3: CASSLAAGANVLTF. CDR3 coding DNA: TGTGCCAGCAGCTTAGCTGCTGGGGCCAACGTCCTGACTTTC.

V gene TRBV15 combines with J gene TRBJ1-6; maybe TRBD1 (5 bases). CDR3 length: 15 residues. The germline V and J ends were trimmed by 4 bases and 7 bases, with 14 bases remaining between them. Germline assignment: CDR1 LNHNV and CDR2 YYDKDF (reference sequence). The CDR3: CATSTRDLFNSPLHF. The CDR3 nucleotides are TGTGCCACCAGCACCAGGGACCTCTTCAATTCACCCCTCCACTTT. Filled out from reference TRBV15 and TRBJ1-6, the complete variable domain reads DAMVIQNPRYQVTQFGKPVTLSCSQTLNHNVMYWYQQKSSQAPKLLFHYYDKDFNNEADTPDNFQSRRPNTSFCFLDIRSPGLGDTAMYLCATSTRDLFNSPLHFGNGTRLTVT.